The TCR beta chain under discussion was sequenced for a study of blood T cell repertoires in COVID-19. Turning to the study itself: Donors in the United States, Italy and Spain gave samples during acute or convalescent COVID-19.

Cohort allocation depended upon clinical history that participants reported. Only in-frame clones appear in the TCRdb table, and some are missing; sequencing was by immunoSEQ multiplex PCR. Among about 360,000 clones listed, approximately 86% were seen once. Germline values: CDR1 LNHDA, CDR2 SQIVND (reference sequence). CDR3 length: 16 amino acids. The J segment lost 2 bases and the V segment lost 7 bases, leaving 7 bases of the junction unmatched. The rearrangement joins TRBV19 to TRBJ2-4, with TRBD1 matching over 11 bases. This clonotype was sampled from a middle-aged woman with acute COVID-19. Source material: PBMCs or T cells enriched from blood (not recorded which). The CDR3, as DNA: TGTGCCAGTAACGGACAGGGGGCTTTCACCAAAAACATTCAGTACTTC. This sequence encodes CASNGQGAFTKNIQYF. Full variable domain (rest looked up from reference TRBV19 and TRBJ2-4): DGGITQSPKYLFRKEGQNVTLSCEQNLNHDAMYWYRQDPGQGLRLIYYSQIVNDFQKGDIAEGYSVSREKKESFPLTVTSAQKNPTAFYLCASNGQGAFTKNIQYFGAGTRLSVL.